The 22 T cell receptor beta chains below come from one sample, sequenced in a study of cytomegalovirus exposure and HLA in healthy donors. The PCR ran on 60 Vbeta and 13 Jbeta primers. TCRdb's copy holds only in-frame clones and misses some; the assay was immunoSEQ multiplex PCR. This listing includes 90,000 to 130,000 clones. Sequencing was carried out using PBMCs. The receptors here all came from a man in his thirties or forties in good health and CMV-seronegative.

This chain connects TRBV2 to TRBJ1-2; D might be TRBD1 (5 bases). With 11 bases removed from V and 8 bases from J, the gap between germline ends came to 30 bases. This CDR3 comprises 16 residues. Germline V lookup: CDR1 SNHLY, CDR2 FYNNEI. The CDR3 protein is CAVPAEVGEGDVGYTF. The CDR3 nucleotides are TGTGCCGTCCCTGCTGAAGTAGGGGAAGGGGATGTGGGCTACACCTTC.

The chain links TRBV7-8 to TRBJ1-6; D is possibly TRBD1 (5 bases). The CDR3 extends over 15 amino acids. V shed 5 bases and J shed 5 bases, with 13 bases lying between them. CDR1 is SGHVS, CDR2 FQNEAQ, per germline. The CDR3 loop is CASSTRPRDNSPLHF. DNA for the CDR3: TGTGCCAGCAGCACCCGACCCAGGGATAATTCACCCCTCCACTTT. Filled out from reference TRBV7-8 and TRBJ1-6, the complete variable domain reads GAGVSQSPRYKVAKRGQDVALRCDPISGHVSLFWYQQALGQGPEFLTYFQNEAQLDKSGLPSDRFFAERPEGSVSTLKIQRTQQEDSAVYLCASSTRPRDNSPLHFGNGTRLTVT.

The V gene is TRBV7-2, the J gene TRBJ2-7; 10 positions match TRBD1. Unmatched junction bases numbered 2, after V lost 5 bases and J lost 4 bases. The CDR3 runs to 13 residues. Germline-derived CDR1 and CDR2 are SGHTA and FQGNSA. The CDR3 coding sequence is TGTGCCAGCAGCAGGACAGGGGGGTACGAGCAGTACTTC. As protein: CASSRTGGYEQYF. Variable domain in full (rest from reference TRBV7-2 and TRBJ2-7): GAGVSQSPSNKVTEKGKDVELRCDPISGHTALYWYRQSLGQGLEFLIYFQGNSAPDKSGLPSDRFSAERTGGSVSTLTIQRTQQEDSAVYLCASSRTGGYEQYFGPGTRLTVT.

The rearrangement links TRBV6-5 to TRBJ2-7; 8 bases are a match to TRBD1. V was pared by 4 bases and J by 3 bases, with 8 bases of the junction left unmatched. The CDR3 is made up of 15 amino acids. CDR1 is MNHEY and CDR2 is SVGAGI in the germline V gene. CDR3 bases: TGTGCCAGCAGTTCCCCAGGGGGCGCGGTCTACGAGCAGTACTTC. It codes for CASSSPGGAVYEQYF.

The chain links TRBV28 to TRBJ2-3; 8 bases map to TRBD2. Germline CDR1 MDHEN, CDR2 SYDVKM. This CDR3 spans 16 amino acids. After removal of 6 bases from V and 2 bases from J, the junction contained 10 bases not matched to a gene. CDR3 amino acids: CASRSLAVPLTDTQYF. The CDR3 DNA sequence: TGTGCCAGCAGGTCACTAGCGGTCCCGCTCACAGATACGCAGTATTTT.

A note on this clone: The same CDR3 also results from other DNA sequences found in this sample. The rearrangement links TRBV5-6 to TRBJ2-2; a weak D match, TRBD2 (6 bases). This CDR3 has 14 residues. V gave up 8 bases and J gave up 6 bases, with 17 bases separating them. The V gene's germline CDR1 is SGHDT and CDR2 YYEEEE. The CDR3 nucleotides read TGTGCCAGTGATGGAGGGCGGGCCCCCGGGGAGCTGTTTTTT. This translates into CASDGGRAPGELFF.

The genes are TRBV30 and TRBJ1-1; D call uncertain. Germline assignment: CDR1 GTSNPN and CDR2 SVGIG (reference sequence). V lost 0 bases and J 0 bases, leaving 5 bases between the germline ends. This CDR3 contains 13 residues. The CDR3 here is CAWSVLVNTEAFF. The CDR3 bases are TGTGCCTGGAGTGTATTAGTGAACACTGAAGCTTTCTTT. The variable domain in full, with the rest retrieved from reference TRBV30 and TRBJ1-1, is SQTIHQWPATLVQPVGSPLSLECTVEGTSNPNLYWYRQAAGRGLQLLFYSVGIGQISSEVPQNLSASRPQDRQFILSSKKLLLSDSGFYLCAWSVLVNTEAFFGQGTRLTVV.

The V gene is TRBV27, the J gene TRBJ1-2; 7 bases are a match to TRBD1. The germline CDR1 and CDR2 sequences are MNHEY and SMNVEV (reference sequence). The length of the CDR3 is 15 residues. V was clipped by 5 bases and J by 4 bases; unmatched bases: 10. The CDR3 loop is CASSTTGEAAYGYTF. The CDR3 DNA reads TGTGCCAGCAGTACTACAGGGGAGGCGGCCTATGGCTACACCTTC.

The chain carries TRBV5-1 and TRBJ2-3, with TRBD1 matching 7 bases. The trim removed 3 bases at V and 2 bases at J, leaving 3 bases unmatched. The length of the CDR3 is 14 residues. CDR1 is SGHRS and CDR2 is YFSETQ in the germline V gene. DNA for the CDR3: TGCGCCAGCAGCTGGGACAGAAACACAGATACGCAGTATTTT. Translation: CASSWDRNTDTQYF.

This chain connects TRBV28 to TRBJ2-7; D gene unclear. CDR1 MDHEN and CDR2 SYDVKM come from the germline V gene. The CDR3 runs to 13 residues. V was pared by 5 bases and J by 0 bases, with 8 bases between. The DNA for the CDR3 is TGTGCCAGCAGTCGGTCTGGCTCCTACGAGCAGTACTTC. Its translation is CASSRSGSYEQYF. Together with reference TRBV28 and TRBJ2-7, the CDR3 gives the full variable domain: DVKVTQSSRYLVKRTGEKVFLECVQDMDHENMFWYRQDPGLGLRLIYFSYDVKMKEKGDIPEGYSVSREKKERFSLILESASTNQTSMYLCASSRSGSYEQYFGPGTRLTVT.

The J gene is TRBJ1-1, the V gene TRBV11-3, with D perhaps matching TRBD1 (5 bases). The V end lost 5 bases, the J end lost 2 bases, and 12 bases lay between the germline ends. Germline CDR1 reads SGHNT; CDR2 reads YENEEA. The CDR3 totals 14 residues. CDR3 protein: CASSPGLFNTEAFF. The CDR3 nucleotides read TGTGCCAGCAGCCCGGGACTCTTTAACACTGAAGCTTTCTTT.

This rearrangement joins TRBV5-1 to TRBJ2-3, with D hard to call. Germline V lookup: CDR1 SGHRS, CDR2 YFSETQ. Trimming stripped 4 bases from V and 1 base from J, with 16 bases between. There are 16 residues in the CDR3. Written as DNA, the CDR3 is TGCGCCAGCAGCCCCGGAAGCGCTGCTGGCACAGATACGCAGTATTTT. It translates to CASSPGSAAGTDTQYF.

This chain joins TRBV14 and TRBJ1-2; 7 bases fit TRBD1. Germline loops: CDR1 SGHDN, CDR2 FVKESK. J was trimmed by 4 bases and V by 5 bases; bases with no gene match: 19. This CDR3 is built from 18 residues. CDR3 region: CASSNRPGQKKAFYGYTF. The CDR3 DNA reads TGTGCCAGCAGCAACCGACCGGGACAGAAGAAAGCTTTCTATGGCTACACCTTC.

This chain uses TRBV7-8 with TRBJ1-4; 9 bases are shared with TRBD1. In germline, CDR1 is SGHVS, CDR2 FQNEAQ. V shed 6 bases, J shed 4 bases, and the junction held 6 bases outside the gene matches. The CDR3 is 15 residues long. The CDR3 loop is CASSTGGQINEKLFF. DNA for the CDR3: TGTGCCAGCAGTACAGGGGGCCAGATTAATGAAAAACTGTTTTTT.

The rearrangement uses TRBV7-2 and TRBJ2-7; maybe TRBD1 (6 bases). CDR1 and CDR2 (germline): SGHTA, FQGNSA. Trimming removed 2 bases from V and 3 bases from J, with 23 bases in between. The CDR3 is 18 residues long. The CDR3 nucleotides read TGTGCCAGCAGCTTAAGGTGGACAGACAACCCCCCCATCTACGAGCAGTACTTC. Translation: CASSLRWTDNPPIYEQYF.

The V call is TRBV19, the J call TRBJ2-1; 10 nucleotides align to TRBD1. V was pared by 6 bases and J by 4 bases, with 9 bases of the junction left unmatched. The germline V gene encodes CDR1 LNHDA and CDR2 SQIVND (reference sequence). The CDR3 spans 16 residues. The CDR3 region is CASRFRAGQGYNEQFF. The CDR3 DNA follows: TGTGCCAGTAGATTTAGAGCGGGACAGGGGTACAATGAGCAGTTCTTC.

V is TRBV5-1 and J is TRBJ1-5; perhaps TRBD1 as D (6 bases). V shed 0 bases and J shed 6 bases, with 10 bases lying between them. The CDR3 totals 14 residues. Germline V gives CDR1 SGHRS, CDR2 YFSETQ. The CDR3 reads CASSLGTGSQPQHF. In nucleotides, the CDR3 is TGCGCCAGCAGCTTGGGAACAGGGTCTCAGCCCCAGCATTTT. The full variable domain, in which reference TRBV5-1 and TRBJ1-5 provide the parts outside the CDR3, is KAGVTQTPRYLIKTRGQQVTLSCSPISGHRSVSWYQQTPGQGLQFLFEYFSETQRNKGNFPGRFSGRQFSNSRSEMNVSTLELGDSALYLCASSLGTGSQPQHFGDGTRLSIL.

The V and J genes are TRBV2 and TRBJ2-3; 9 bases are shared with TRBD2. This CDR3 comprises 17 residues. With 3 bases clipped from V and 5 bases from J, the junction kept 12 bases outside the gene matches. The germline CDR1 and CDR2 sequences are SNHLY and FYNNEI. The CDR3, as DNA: TGTGCCAGCAGTGACAGGACTAGCGTTCAGGGAGGAGATACGCAGTATTTT. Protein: CASSDRTSVQGGDTQYF. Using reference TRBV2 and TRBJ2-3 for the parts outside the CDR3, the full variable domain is EPEVTQTPSHQVTQMGQEVILRCVPISNHLYFYWYRQILGQKVEFLVSFYNNEISEKSEIFDDQFSVERPDGSNFTLKIRSTKLEDSAMYFCASSDRTSVQGGDTQYFGPGTRLTVL.

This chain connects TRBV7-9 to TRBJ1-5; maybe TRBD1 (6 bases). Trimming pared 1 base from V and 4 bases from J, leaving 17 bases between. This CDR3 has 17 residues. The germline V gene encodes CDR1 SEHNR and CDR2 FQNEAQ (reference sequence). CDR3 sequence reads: CASSLGKRGQSNQPQHF. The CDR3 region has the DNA TGTGCCAGCAGCTTAGGGAAACGCGGACAGTCAAATCAGCCCCAGCATTTT.

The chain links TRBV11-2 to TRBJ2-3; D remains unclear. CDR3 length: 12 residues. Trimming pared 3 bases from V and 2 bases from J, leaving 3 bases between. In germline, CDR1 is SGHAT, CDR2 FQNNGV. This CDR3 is CASSFSTDTQYF. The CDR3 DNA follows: TGTGCCAGCAGCTTCTCCACAGATACGCAGTATTTT.

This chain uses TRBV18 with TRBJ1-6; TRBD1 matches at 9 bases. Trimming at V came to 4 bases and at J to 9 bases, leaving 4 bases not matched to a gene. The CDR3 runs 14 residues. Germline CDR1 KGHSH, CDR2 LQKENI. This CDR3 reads CASSLGTGFSPLHF. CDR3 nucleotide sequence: TGTGCCAGCTCACTCGGGACAGGGTTTTCACCCCTCCACTTT.

As DNA, the CDR3 is TGCGCCAGCAGCTTACAGGCTTCTACTTACAATGAGCAGTTCTTC. Protein sequence: CASSLQASTYNEQFF. The chain joins TRBV5-1 to TRBJ2-1; tentative D call: TRBD1 (5 bases). Germline values: CDR1 SGHRS, CDR2 YFSETQ. The CDR3 has 15 amino acids. V was cut by 2 bases and J by 4 bases, with 13 bases left in between.